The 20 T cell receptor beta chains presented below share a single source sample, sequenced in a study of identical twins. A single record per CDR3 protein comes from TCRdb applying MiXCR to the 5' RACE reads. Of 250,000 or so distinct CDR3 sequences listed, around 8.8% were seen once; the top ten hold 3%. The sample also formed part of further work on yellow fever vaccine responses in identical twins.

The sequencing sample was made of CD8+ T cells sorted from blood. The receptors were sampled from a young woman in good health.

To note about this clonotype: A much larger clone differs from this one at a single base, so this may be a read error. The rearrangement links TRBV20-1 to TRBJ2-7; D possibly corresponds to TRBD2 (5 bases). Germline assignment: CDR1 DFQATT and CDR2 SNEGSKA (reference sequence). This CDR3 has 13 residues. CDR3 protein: CSARTSSSYEQHF. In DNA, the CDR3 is TGCAGTGCAAGGACTTCCAGCTCCTACGAGCAGCACTTC.

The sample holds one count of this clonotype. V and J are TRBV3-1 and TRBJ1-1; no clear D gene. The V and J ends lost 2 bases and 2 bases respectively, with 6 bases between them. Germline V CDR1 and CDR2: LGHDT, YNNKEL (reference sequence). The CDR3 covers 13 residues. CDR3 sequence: CASSQYLNTEAFF. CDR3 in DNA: TGTGCCAGCAGCCAATACCTAAACACTGAAGCTTTCTTT.

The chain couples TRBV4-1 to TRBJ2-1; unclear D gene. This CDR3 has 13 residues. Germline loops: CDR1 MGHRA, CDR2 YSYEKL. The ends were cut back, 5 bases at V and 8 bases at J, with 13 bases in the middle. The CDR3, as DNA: TGCGCCAGCAGCATCCGTCCGGTGGATGAGCAGTTCTTC. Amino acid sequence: CASSIRPVDEQFF.

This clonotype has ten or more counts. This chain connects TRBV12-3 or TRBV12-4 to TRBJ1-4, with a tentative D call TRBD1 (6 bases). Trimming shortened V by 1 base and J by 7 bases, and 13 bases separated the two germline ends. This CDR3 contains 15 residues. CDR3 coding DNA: TGTGCCAGCAGTTTAGTGCAGGGGTCGGTTGAAAAACTGTTTTTT. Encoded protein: CASSLVQGSVEKLFF.

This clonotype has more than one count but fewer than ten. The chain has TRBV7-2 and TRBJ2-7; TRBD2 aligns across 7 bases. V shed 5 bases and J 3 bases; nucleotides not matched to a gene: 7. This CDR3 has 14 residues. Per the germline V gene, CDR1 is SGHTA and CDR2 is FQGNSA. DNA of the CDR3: TGTGCCAGCAGCCCTGTTGGGGGGGTCTACGAGCAGTACTTC. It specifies CASSPVGGVYEQYF.

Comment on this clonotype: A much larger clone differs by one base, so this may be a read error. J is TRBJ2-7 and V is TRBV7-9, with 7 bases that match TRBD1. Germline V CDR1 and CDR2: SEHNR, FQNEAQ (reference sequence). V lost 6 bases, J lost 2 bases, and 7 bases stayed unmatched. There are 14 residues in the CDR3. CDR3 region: CASSHRDRPYEQYF. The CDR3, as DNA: TGTGCCAGCAGTCACCGGGACAGACCCTACGAGCAGTACTTC.

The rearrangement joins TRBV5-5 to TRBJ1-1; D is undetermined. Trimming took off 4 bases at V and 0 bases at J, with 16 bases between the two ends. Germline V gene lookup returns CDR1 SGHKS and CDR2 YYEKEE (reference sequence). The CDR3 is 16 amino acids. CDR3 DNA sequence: TGTGCCAGCAGCCGGTGGGAGGGCGGGATGAACACTGAAGCTTTCTTT. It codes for CASSRWEGGMNTEAFF.

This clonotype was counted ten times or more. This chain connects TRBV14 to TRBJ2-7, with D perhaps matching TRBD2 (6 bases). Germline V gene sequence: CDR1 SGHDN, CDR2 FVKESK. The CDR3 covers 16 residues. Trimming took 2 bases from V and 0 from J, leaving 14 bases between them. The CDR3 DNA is TGTGCCAGCAGCCAATCTCCCCAGCGGGTCTCCTACGAGCAGTACTTC. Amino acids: CASSQSPQRVSYEQYF.

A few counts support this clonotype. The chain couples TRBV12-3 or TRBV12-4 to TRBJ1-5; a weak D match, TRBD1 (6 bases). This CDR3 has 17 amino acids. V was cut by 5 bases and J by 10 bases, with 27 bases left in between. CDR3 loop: CASSRPREGVPGHPQHF. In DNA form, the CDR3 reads TGTGCCAGCAGTCGCCCTAGGGAGGGGGTCCCGGGGCACCCCCAGCATTTT.

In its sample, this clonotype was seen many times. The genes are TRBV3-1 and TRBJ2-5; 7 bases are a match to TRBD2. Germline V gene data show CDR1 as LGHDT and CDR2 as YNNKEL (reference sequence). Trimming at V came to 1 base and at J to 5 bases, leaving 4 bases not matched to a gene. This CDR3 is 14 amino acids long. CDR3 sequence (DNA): TGTGCCAGCAGCCAAGGGACTAGACTGGAGACCCAGTACTTC. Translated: CASSQGTRLETQYF.

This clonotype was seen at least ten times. CDR3 sequence (DNA): TGCGCCAGCAGCCAAGAACCACAGGGAATGTCGGAGGAGCAGTACTTC. Its protein is CASSQEPQGMSEEQYF. This chain connects TRBV4-1 to TRBJ2-7, with D possibly being TRBD1 (6 bases). Germline-derived CDR1 and CDR2 are MGHRA and YSYEKL. The CDR3 sequence is 16 residues long. V was clipped by 0 bases and J by 7 bases, with 19 bases between them.

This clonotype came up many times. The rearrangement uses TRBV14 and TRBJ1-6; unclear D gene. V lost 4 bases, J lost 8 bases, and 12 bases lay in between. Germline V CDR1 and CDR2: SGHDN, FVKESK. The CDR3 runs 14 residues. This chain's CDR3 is CASSPREGDSPLHF. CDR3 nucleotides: TGTGCCAGCAGCCCCCGGGAGGGAGATTCACCCCTCCACTTT.

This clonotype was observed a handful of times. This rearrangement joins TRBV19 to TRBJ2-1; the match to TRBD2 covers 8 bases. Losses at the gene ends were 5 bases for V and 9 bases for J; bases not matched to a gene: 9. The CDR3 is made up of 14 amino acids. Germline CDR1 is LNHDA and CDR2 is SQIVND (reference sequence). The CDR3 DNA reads TGTGCCAGTAGTGGGTCGGGAGGGTTTGCTGAGCAGTTCTTC. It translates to CASSGSGGFAEQFF.

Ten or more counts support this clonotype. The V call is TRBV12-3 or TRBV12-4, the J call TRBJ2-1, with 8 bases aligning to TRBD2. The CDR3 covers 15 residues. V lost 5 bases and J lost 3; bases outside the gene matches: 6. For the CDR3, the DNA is TGTGCCAGCAGTCCTTGGACTAGCTTCTACAATGAGCAGTTCTTC. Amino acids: CASSPWTSFYNEQFF.

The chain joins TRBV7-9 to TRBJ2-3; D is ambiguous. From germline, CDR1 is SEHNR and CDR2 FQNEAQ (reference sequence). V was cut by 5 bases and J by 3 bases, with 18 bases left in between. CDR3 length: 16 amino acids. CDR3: CASSPYGPDGTDTQYF. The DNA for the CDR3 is TGTGCCAGCAGCCCCTACGGCCCCGACGGGACAGATACGCAGTATTTT.

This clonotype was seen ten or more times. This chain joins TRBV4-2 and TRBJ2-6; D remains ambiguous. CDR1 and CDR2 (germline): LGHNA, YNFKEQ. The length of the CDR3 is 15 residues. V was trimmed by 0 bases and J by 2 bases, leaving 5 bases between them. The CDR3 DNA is TGTGCCAGCAGCCAAGATGGGGCTGGGGCCAACGTCCTGACTTTC. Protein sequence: CASSQDGAGANVLTF.

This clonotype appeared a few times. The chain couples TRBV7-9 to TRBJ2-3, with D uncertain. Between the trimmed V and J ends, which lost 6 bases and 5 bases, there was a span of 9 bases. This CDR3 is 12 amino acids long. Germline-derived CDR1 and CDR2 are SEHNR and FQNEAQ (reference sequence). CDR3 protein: CASRRSGDTQYF. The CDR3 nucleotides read TGTGCCAGCAGGAGGTCCGGAGATACGCAGTATTTT. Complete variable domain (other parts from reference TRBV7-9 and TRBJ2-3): DTGVSQNPRHKITKRGQNVTFRCDPISEHNRLYWYRQTLGQGPEFLTYFQNEAQLEKSRLLSDRFSAERPKGSFSTLEIQRTEQGDSAMYLCASRRSGDTQYFGPGTRLTVL.

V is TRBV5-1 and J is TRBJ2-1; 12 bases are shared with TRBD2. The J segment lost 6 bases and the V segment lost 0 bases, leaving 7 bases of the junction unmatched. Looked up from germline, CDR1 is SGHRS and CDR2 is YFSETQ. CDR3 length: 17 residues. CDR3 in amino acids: CASSLVPSGGVGNEQFF. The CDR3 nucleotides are TGCGCCAGCAGCTTGGTTCCTAGCGGGGGGGTTGGCAATGAGCAGTTCTTC. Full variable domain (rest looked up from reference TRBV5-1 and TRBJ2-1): KAGVTQTPRYLIKTRGQQVTLSCSPISGHRSVSWYQQTPGQGLQFLFEYFSETQRNKGNFPGRFSGRQFSNSRSEMNVSTLELGDSALYLCASSLVPSGGVGNEQFFGPGTRLTVL.

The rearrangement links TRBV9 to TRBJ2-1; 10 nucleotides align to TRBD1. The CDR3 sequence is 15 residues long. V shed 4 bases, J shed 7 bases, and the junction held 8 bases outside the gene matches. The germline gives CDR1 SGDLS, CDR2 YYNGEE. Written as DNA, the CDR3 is TGTGCCAGCAGCCCCGGACAGGGGGATTTGAATGAGCAGTTCTTC. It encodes CASSPGQGDLNEQFF.

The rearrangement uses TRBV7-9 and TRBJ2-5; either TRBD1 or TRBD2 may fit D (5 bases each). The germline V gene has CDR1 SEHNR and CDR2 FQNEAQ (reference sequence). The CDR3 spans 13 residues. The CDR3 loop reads CGSLPGPQETQYF. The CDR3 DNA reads TGTGGCAGTCTACCGGGACCCCAAGAGACCCAGTACTTC.